This T cell receptor (beta chain) was sequenced for a study of cytomegalovirus exposure and HLA in healthy donors. Study outcomes and limitations: Some TCR beta chains (about 180 of them) were listed as cytomegalovirus-associated. Clusters of TCRs from the first cohort tended to co-occur in the roughly 120 validation repertoires (as a later analysis found). Many donors carried some public TCRs, although rarity characterized most TCR sequences.

The donors belonged to the roughly 110-subject validation cohort, separate from the 666-subject first cohort. Sequenced by immunoSEQ multiplex PCR; TCRdb stores in-frame clones only, minus some. The data hold about 74,000 clones, with 94% observed a single time. Of note for this clone: Its antigen is not known.

The CDR3 is made up of 14 amino acids. The germline V gene has CDR1 LNHDA and CDR2 SQIVND (reference sequence). The V and J ends lost 2 bases and 8 bases, in that order; junction bases with no gene match: 8. Sequencing was done on a sample of PBMCs. This rearrangement joins TRBV19 to TRBJ2-5, with TRBD2 identical over 7 bases. The TCR was taken from a woman aged 18-29 years in good health and CMV-seropositive. For the CDR3, the DNA is TGTGCCAGTAGTATAATAGCGTGGGACTATACCCAGTACTTC. Residues: CASSIIAWDYTQYF.